These 2 T cell receptor beta chains came from one sample sequenced in a study of somatic mutations in cytotoxic T cells in rheumatoid arthritis. Method: immunoSEQ multiplex PCR; TCRdb's copy keeps in-frame clones and lacks some. Of some 40,000 clones listed, about four fifths are singletons. The material sequenced was CD8+ T cells sorted from blood. The receptor source for this set is a middle-aged man in good health.

The chain combines TRBV6-5 with TRBJ2-2, with 9 bases identical to TRBD1. The CDR3 extends over 15 amino acids. Germline CDR1 reads MNHEY; CDR2 reads SVGAGI. V was clipped by 2 bases and J by 4 bases; unmatched bases: 2. CDR3 sequence: CASSYGTGSTGELFF. The CDR3, as DNA: TGTGCCAGCAGTTACGGGACAGGGAGCACCGGGGAGCTGTTTTTT.

This sequence joins TRBV28 and TRBJ2-7; D perhaps matches TRBD1 (6 bases). Between the trimmed V and J ends, which lost 2 bases and 5 bases, there was a span of 7 bases. The germline V gene encodes CDR1 MDHEN and CDR2 SYDVKM. This CDR3 has 12 amino acids. The CDR3 here is CASSLRGNEQYF. The CDR3 region has the DNA TGTGCCAGCAGTTTAAGGGGGAACGAGCAGTACTTC.